This TCR beta chain was obtained from a study of vaccination effects on CD4 cells after COVID-19. In the ViraFEST assay, antigen-specific CD4+ clonotypes were identified by expansion after peptide-pool stimulation. The culture ran for roughly 10 days before CD4+ T cells were isolated. Two-dose vaccination with either BNT162b2 or mRNA-1273 was given to the participants. A half-medium replacement with IL-2 medium was carried out on days 3 and 7. Note on this clone: No antigen is known for it.

The CDR3 is 15 residues long. V lost 4 bases and J 3 bases, leaving 12 bases between the germline ends. Germline V CDR1 and CDR2: KGHSH, LQKENI. General study points: Vaccine-induced clones in healthy vaccinees cross-reacted with common cold coronaviruses in only 1 of 255 cases.

The protocol was immunoSEQ multiplex PCR, while the TCRdb copy is restricted to in-frame clones and leaves out a portion. The sample gives 55,000 to 70,000 clones, roughly 79% of which show up once; around 0.94% is in the top ten. Here the sequenced sample was CD4+ T cells from PBMCs cultured with HCoV-OC43 spike peptides, taken after COVID-19 vaccination. Sample subset: HCoV-OC43 spike overlapping peptide pool stimulation. The TCR originated in a human donor who received a COVID-19 vaccine. V is TRBV18 and J is TRBJ1-4; D might be TRBD1 (5 bases). The CDR3 bases are TGTGCCAGCTCACTAGTGACAGCCCCTAATGAAAAACTGTTTTTT. Its protein is CASSLVTAPNEKLFF. Full variable domain (outside the CDR3, taken from reference TRBV18 and TRBJ1-4): NAGVMQNPRHLVRRRGQEARLRCSPMKGHSHVYWYRQLPEEGLKFMVYLQKENIIDESGMPKERFSAEFPKEGPSILRIQQVVRGDSAAYFCASSLVTAPNEKLFFGSGTQLSVL.